This T cell receptor beta chain is drawn from a study of T-cell reconstitution after alpha-beta-depleted transplantation in children. Preparing the TCRbeta library involved the use of unique molecular identifiers. TCRdb re-derived calls from the PCR reads in MiXCR, one entry per CDR3 protein. The table lists a few hundred thousand distinct CDR3 sequences, 13% of them singletons. Concerning this clonotype itself: No antigen is known for it.

The CDR3 is 15 residues long. Looked up from germline, CDR1 is LGHNA and CDR2 is YNFKEQ. V lost 3 bases to trimming and J lost 4 bases; unmatched junction nucleotides: 7. General observations from the study: There were some patients whose high TCRbeta diversity at day 60 came from surviving recipient T cells and thymic progenitors. Newly made T cells mostly supplied T-cell counts and diversity one year after transplant. Expanded graft clones, several hundred of them, were reportedly the source of alpha-beta T cells about two months after transplant.

V is TRBV4-2 and J is TRBJ2-5; 8 bases are a match to TRBD2. The receptor was derived from a male patient aged 10 to 17 who had a stem cell transplant for acute myeloid leukemia, so the T cells may come from the graft donor. Material: PBMCs, mostly from graft donor cells, obtained 360 days after TCRalphabeta/CD19-depleted stem cell transplant. CDR3 amino acids: CASSHSPGGAETQYF. CDR3 bases: TGTGCCAGCAGCCACAGCCCCGGGGGGGCAGAGACCCAGTACTTC.